The 5 T cell receptor beta chains below come from one sample, sequenced in a study of Ad26.COV2.S vaccination and SARS-CoV-2 variants. Profiled with immunoSEQ multiplex PCR; TCRdb holds only in-frame clones, not every one. Here the sample spans approximately 340,000 clones, approximately 85% being singletons. Regarding treatment: some 20 received Ad26.COV2.S at low or high dose, single or two shots; a few received placebo; per-sample allocation not given. The samples were gathered on day 63 after the first injection of vaccine or placebo. The input for sequencing was peripheral blood, taken in a trial of Ad26.COV2.S vaccine versus placebo. All receptors come from a person between 18 and 59 years old who received the Ad26.COV2.S COVID-19 vaccine or a placebo.

This rearrangement joins TRBV9 to TRBJ2-1, with 8 bases matching TRBD2. The germline CDR1 and CDR2 sequences are SGDLS and YYNGEE. The CDR3 runs to 15 residues. V was pared by 4 bases and J by 4 bases, with 7 bases of the junction left unmatched. CDR3 coding DNA: TGTGCCAGCAGCTACTCGGCGGGAGGTTACAATGAGCAGTTCTTC. This sequence encodes CASSYSAGGYNEQFF.

The sample holds one count of this clone. The J gene is TRBJ2-7, the V gene TRBV7-6; D gene unclear. V was shortened by 1 base and J by 3 bases, with 13 bases between the two germline ends. The CDR3 is made up of 15 amino acids. CDR1 SGHVS and CDR2 FNYEAQ come from the germline V gene. CDR3 sequence: CASSLDIGSGYEQYF. DNA of the CDR3: TGTGCCAGCAGCTTAGACATTGGTTCCGGCTACGAGCAGTACTTC.

The J gene is TRBJ2-1, the V gene TRBV9, with 8 bases fitting TRBD2. This CDR3 has 18 amino acids. The junction had 15 bases not matched to a gene; V was cut back by 0 bases and J by 7 bases. Germline values: CDR1 SGDLS, CDR2 YYNGEE. The CDR3 spells CASSVVGGGSGSTNEQFF. The CDR3 DNA sequence: TGTGCCAGCAGCGTAGTAGGGGGTGGAAGCGGGAGTACTAATGAGCAGTTCTTC.

V is TRBV29-1 and J is TRBJ2-7; D assignment may be TRBD1 or TRBD2 (6 bases each). The CDR3 extends over 15 amino acids. Germline V gives CDR1 SQVTM, CDR2 ANQGSEA. The V end lost 1 base, the J end lost 0 bases, and 13 bases lay between the germline ends. CDR3 residues: CSVEGGADSSYEQYF. DNA of the CDR3: TGCAGCGTTGAAGGGGGGGCTGATAGCTCCTACGAGCAGTACTTC.

A few counts support this clone. The rearrangement links TRBV20-1 to TRBJ2-5; D is unclear. The CDR3 loop spans 11 amino acids. Trimming shortened V by 5 bases and J by 0 bases, and 4 bases separated the two germline ends. From germline, CDR1 is DFQATT and CDR2 SNEGSKA (reference sequence). CDR3 residues: CSAPYQETQYF. CDR3 nucleotides: TGCAGTGCTCCGTACCAAGAGACCCAGTACTTC.